The clone carrying this TCR beta chain came up once. From germline, CDR1 is LNHDA and CDR2 SQIVND (reference sequence). This CDR3 is 13 amino acids long. The ends lost 11 bases at V and 4 bases at J; junction bases unmatched: 6. Sequencing used immunoSEQ multiplex PCR; TCRdb keeps in-frame clones, though not all of them. The sample yields about 160,000 clones, around 81% seen once. This record belongs to a study of blood T cell repertoires in COVID-19. Sequencing was carried out using PBMCs or T cells enriched from blood (not recorded which). The receptor was isolated from a man in his forties who had recovered from COVID-19. V usage is TRBV19 and J usage is TRBJ1-5, with 9 bases identical to TRBD1. In DNA, the CDR3 is TGTGCCTGCCGGGACAGGGATAATCAGCCCCAGCATTTT. Amino acid sequence: CACRDRDNQPQHF.